This T cell receptor (beta chain) appears in the sequencing data of a study of spatial heterogeneity in lung cancer. Study-level information: Among detected sequences, beta-chain ones consistently exceeded alpha-chain ones in number. As counted in raw reads, each unique TCR and UMI combination appeared more than ten times on average.

The CDR3 totals 16 residues. With 4 bases clipped from V and 7 bases from J, the junction kept 10 bases outside the gene matches. Germline CDR1 is LNHDA and CDR2 is SQIVND (reference sequence). This clonotype is labeled as medium-sized (0.01 to 0.1%). Indicated time point: sample taken at primary tumor resection. Unsorted samples of tumor, nontumor lung or frozen PBMC had their whole RNA sequenced. Donation came from about 72 patients with untreated early-stage non-small cell lung cancer. TCR cDNA molecules were tagged individually, and each one carried a unique molecular identifier. Each CDR3 protein gets one entry after TCRdb re-called the 5' RACE reads with MiXCR. The profile covers 5,000 to 6,500 distinct CDR3 sequences, with 9.5% to 15% appearing a single time and 16% taken by the ten largest.

The chain recombines TRBV19 with TRBJ1-4; TRBD1 agrees at 9 bases. The sample in question was normal lung tissue next to the tumor, obtained at surgery. This receptor was obtained from a male donor with early-stage non-small cell lung cancer. The CDR3 DNA reads TGTGCCAGTAGTAACACCCCGGGACAGGGAGGTGAAAAACTGTTTTTT. Residues: CASSNTPGQGGEKLFF.